The next 13 T cell receptor beta chains were all read from a single sample in a study of T-cell reconstitution after alpha-beta-depleted transplantation in children. Unique molecular identifiers tagged the TCRbeta library. TCRdb called the PCR reads again in MiXCR, with one record for every CDR3 protein. The sample shows over 100,000 distinct CDR3 sequences, approximately 6% of them seen only once. The specimen comprised PBMCs, mostly from graft donor cells, sampled 60 days after TCRalphabeta/CD19-depleted stem cell transplant. The receptors were sampled from a female patient between 2 and 15 years old who had a stem cell transplant for Fanconi anemia, so the T cells may come from the graft donor.

This clonotype came up many times. The rearrangement uses TRBV5-1 and TRBJ2-3; 8 bases map to TRBD1. The germline gives CDR1 SGHRS, CDR2 YFSETQ. V shed 1 base, J shed 2 bases, and the junction held 9 bases outside the gene matches. The CDR3 sequence is 17 residues long. CDR3 nucleotides: TGCGCCAGCAGCTTGTTAAGGTCGACAGGGGTCACAGATACGCAGTATTTT. Translation: CASSLLRSTGVTDTQYF. Combining the CDR3 with reference TRBV5-1 and TRBJ2-3 gives the whole variable domain KAGVTQTPRYLIKTRGQQVTLSCSPISGHRSVSWYQQTPGQGLQFLFEYFSETQRNKGNFPGRFSGRQFSNSRSEMNVSTLELGDSALYLCASSLLRSTGVTDTQYFGPGTRLTVL.

The V call is TRBV7-6, the J call TRBJ2-7, with TRBD2 matching 7 bases. Germline V gene data show CDR1 as SGHVS and CDR2 as FNYEAQ. Germline trimming cut 5 bases from V and 4 bases from J; bases unmatched to any gene: 5. CDR3 length: 13 amino acids. The CDR3 DNA sequence: TGTGCCAGCAGCACCGGGACTACATACGAGCAGTACTTC. Protein sequence: CASSTGTTYEQYF.

This clonotype appeared many times. The rearrangement links TRBV28 to TRBJ2-7, with D perhaps being TRBD1 or TRBD2 (7 bases each). The germline V and J ends were trimmed by 7 bases and 4 bases, with 23 bases remaining between them. The CDR3 is made up of 16 amino acids. Germline CDR1 and CDR2: MDHEN and SYDVKM. The CDR3 spells CASKSPGGGEFYEQYF. Written as DNA, the CDR3 is TGTGCCAGCAAATCCCCAGGGGGGGGGGAATTTTACGAGCAGTACTTC.

This clonotype was seen repeatedly, ten times or more. The chain combines TRBV20-1 with TRBJ2-7; TRBD1 might be the D (6 bases). CDR3 length: 14 amino acids. Germline V lookup: CDR1 DFQATT, CDR2 SNEGSKA (reference sequence). Trimming pared 5 bases from V and 1 base from J, leaving 15 bases between. Here the CDR3 reads CSAPGTTRSYEQYF. In DNA form, the CDR3 reads TGCAGTGCTCCCGGGACAACTCGTTCCTACGAGCAGTACTTC.

This clonotype was recorded a few times. The rearrangement links TRBV5-1 to TRBJ2-2, with 7 bases lining up with TRBD1. The CDR3 is 16 amino acids. J was trimmed by 1 base and V by 0 bases; bases with no gene match: 3. The germline V gene encodes CDR1 SGHRS and CDR2 YFSETQ. The CDR3 nucleotides are TGCGCCAGCAGCTTGGACGACAGGGTGAACACCGGGGAGCTGTTTTTT. Encoded protein: CASSLDDRVNTGELFF. The whole variable domain, filled in from reference TRBV5-1 and TRBJ2-2, reads KAGVTQTPRYLIKTRGQQVTLSCSPISGHRSVSWYQQTPGQGLQFLFEYFSETQRNKGNFPGRFSGRQFSNSRSEMNVSTLELGDSALYLCASSLDDRVNTGELFFGEGSRLTVL.

There are many counts of this clonotype. This chain connects TRBV5-1 to TRBJ2-3; unclear D gene. The V end was cut by 1 base, the J end by 5 bases, with 11 bases between. From germline, CDR1 is SGHRS and CDR2 YFSETQ. The CDR3 runs 14 residues. The CDR3 region has the DNA TGCGCCAGCAGCTTGAGGATCGGCGGAGATACGCAGTATTTT. Protein sequence: CASSLRIGGDTQYF.

This clonotype was recorded a few times. The genes are TRBV30 and TRBJ2-7; the D gene is possibly TRBD2 (5 bases). The V gene lost 0 bases and the J gene lost 3 bases, with 12 bases spanning the gap. The CDR3 has 14 amino acids. The germline gives CDR1 GTSNPN, CDR2 SVGIG (reference sequence). The chain's CDR3 is CAWSVLRGNYEQYF. In DNA form, the CDR3 reads TGTGCCTGGAGTGTACTTCGGGGTAACTACGAGCAGTACTTC.

This clonotype showed up many times. The chain recombines TRBV10-3 with TRBJ2-1; TRBD2 aligns across 10 bases. V dropped 7 bases and J dropped 7; count of bases not matched to a gene: 4. Germline lookup yields CDR1 ENHRY and CDR2 SYGVKD. The CDR3 is 13 amino acids. CDR3 loop: CAITQAGGNEQFF. CDR3 DNA: TGTGCCATCACGCAAGCGGGGGGGAATGAGCAGTTCTTC.

This clonotype was observed a few times. V is TRBV10-3 and J is TRBJ2-7; no clear D gene. V was cut by 4 bases and J by 0 bases, with 13 bases left in between. CDR1 ENHRY and CDR2 SYGVKD come from the germline V gene. CDR3 length equals 15 residues. Written as DNA, the CDR3 is TGTGCCATCAGTGCTCGGTCTGCCTACTCCTACGAGCAGTACTTC. Its translation: CAISARSAYSYEQYF.

This clonotype has at least ten counts. The gene calls are TRBV15 and TRBJ2-3, with a weak D call TRBD2 (5 bases). V dropped 0 bases and J dropped 2 bases, with 15 bases sitting between them. This CDR3 contains 17 residues. CDR1 and CDR2 (germline): LNHNV, YYDKDF (reference sequence). Here the CDR3 reads CATSREPKRRDTDTQYF. The CDR3 DNA follows: TGTGCCACCAGCAGAGAACCGAAGCGGAGAGACACAGATACGCAGTATTTT.

This clonotype has more than one count but fewer than ten. The chain combines TRBV20-1 with TRBJ2-7; D gene unclear. Germline assignment: CDR1 DFQATT and CDR2 SNEGSKA (reference sequence). The CDR3 consists of 15 residues. V gave up 0 bases and J gave up 0 bases, with 12 bases separating them. The CDR3 is CSARDSTGYSYEQYF. The DNA of the CDR3 is TGCAGTGCTAGAGATTCGACTGGCTACTCCTACGAGCAGTACTTC.

CDR3 sequence: CASSLAPGLAGSYEQYF. CDR3 bases: TGTGCCAGCAGCTTAGCGCCTGGACTAGCGGGCTCCTACGAGCAGTACTTC. V is TRBV7-9 and J is TRBJ2-7; 11 bases are a match to TRBD2. With V trimmed by 0 bases and J by 0 bases, 4 bases remained unmatched. The CDR3 contains 17 residues. Germline V gene sequence: CDR1 SEHNR, CDR2 FQNEAQ (reference sequence).

This clonotype has ten or more counts. The CDR3 region has the DNA TGTGCCAGCAGAGCTGGGAACACAGATACGCAGTATTTT. Protein sequence: CASRAGNTDTQYF. The chain has TRBV9 and TRBJ2-3; D is unclear. V was cut by 5 bases and J by 2 bases, with 9 bases left in between. The germline V gene has CDR1 SGDLS and CDR2 YYNGEE. The CDR3 covers 13 residues.